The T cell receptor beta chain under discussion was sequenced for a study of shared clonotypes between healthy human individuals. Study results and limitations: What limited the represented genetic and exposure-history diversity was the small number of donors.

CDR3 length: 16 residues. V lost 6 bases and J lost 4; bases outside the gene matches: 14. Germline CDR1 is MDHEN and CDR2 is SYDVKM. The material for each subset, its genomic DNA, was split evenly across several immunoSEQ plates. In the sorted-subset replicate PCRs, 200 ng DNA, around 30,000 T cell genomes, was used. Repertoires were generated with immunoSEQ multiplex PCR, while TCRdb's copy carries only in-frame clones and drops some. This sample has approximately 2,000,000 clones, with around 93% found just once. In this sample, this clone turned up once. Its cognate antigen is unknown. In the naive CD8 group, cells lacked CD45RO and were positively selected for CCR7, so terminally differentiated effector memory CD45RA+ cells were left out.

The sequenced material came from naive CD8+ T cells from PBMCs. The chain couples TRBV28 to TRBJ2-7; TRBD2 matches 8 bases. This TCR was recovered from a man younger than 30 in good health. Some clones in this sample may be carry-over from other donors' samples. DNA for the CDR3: TGTGCCAGCAGCACAAGTACGGAGCGGGAGAGGTACGAGCAGTACTTC. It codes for CASSTSTERERYEQYF.